The 20 T cell receptor beta chains in this list originate from one sample, sequenced in a study of blood T cell repertoires in COVID-19. TCRdb's copy holds only in-frame clones and misses some; the assay was immunoSEQ multiplex PCR. The repertoire consists of roughly 500,000 clones, with 89% occurring once and the leading ten covering around 0.95%. Sequenced input: peripheral blood. These receptors were taken from a man younger than 35 with COVID-19, enrolled during active disease.

The chain employs TRBV19 and TRBJ1-3, with a possible D match to TRBD1 (6 bases). In germline, CDR1 is LNHDA, CDR2 SQIVND (reference sequence). Trimming removed 5 bases at V and 0 bases at J, with 14 bases between. CDR3 size: 16 residues. The CDR3 region has the DNA TGTGCCAGTAGTCCAAGACAGGATCTCTCTGGAAACACCATATATTTT. Encoded protein: CASSPRQDLSGNTIYF.

This rearrangement joins TRBV4-1 to TRBJ2-7; D ambiguous. The CDR3 is 16 residues long. V lost 2 bases and J 0 bases, leaving 14 bases between the germline ends. The germline CDR1 and CDR2 sequences are MGHRA and YSYEKL. CDR3 in DNA: TGCGCCAGCAGCCAAAGCGACGCGGTACCCTCCTACGAGCAGTACTTC. Residues: CASSQSDAVPSYEQYF.

This chain uses TRBV13 with TRBJ2-3, with 9 positions matching TRBD2. Germline V lookup: CDR1 PRHDT, CDR2 FYEKMQ (reference sequence). CDR3 length: 15 residues. Trimming removed 4 bases from V and 3 bases from J; junction bases left unmatched: 5. In DNA, the CDR3 is TGTGCCAGCAGCTCCGCGGGGGGGCCAACAGATACGCAGTATTTT. Amino acid sequence: CASSSAGGPTDTQYF.

The gene calls are TRBV7-9 and TRBJ2-3; D gene uncertain. This CDR3 contains 14 residues. From germline, CDR1 is SEHNR and CDR2 FQNEAQ (reference sequence). V lost 5 bases and J lost 0, with 9 bases in between. The CDR3 region has the DNA TGTGCCAGCAGCGCGGCGGAGAGCACAGATACGCAGTATTTT. Translated: CASSAAESTDTQYF.

V and J are TRBV7-3 and TRBJ2-5; D is undetermined. Germline assignment: CDR1 SGHTA and CDR2 FQGTGA. Between the trimmed V and J ends, which lost 2 bases and 8 bases, there was a span of 12 bases. This CDR3 spans 13 amino acids. The CDR3 bases are TGTGCCAGCAGCTTAGGTGACGCTAGTACCCAGTACTTC. Its protein is CASSLGDASTQYF.

This rearrangement joins TRBV19 to TRBJ1-1; D possibly corresponds to TRBD1 (5 bases). The germline V gene encodes CDR1 LNHDA and CDR2 SQIVND (reference sequence). The CDR3 length is 14 residues. Trimming pared 5 bases from V and 1 base from J, leaving 11 bases between. CDR3 DNA sequence: TGTGCCAGTAGTCCCTCGCAGGGGAACACTGAAGCTTTCTTT. It encodes CASSPSQGNTEAFF.

The J gene is TRBJ2-7, the V gene TRBV6-4; 11 bases fit TRBD2. Germline CDR1 reads MRHNA; CDR2 reads SNTAGT. This CDR3 has 15 residues. Germline trimming cut 6 bases from V and 6 bases from J; bases unmatched to any gene: 10. CDR3 coding DNA: TGTGCCAGCAGCGATTCTAGCGGGAGGAGATTCGAGCAGTACTTC. It specifies CASSDSSGRRFEQYF.

The CDR3 DNA follows: TGTGCCAGCAGCCAAGCGGGACAGGGAGGGGACACTGAAGCTTTCTTT. Its protein is CASSQAGQGGDTEAFF. V usage is TRBV3-1 (or the pseudogene TRBV3-2) and J usage is TRBJ1-1, with 9 bases that match TRBD1. There are 16 residues in the CDR3. V lost 1 base, J lost 3 bases, and 6 bases stayed unmatched. Germline CDR1 reads LGHDT; CDR2 reads YNNKEL (reference sequence).

This sequence joins TRBV30 and TRBJ2-1; TRBD1 agrees at 8 bases. CDR3 length: 13 amino acids. The J segment lost 8 bases and the V segment lost 7 bases, leaving 10 bases of the junction unmatched. The germline V gene encodes CDR1 GTSNPN and CDR2 SVGIG (reference sequence). In DNA form, the CDR3 reads TGTGCCTTCCGGGACAGGAACCGGTATGAGCAGTTCTTC. It codes for CAFRDRNRYEQFF. Combining the CDR3 with reference TRBV30 and TRBJ2-1 gives the whole variable domain SQTIHQWPATLVQPVGSPLSLECTVEGTSNPNLYWYRQAAGRGLQLLFYSVGIGQISSEVPQNLSASRPQDRQFILSSKKLLLSDSGFYLCAFRDRNRYEQFFGPGTRLTVL.

The chain uses TRBV5-4 and TRBJ2-1; a possible D gene is TRBD2 (6 bases). Germline V gives CDR1 SGHNT, CDR2 YYREEE (reference sequence). CDR3 length: 13 amino acids. V lost 3 bases and J lost 5, with 9 bases in between. The CDR3 sequence: CASSYRGNNEQFF. The CDR3 DNA is TGTGCCAGCAGCTACCGGGGGAACAATGAGCAGTTCTTC. Full variable domain (outside the CDR3, taken from reference TRBV5-4 and TRBJ2-1): ETGVTQSPTHLIKTRGQQVTLRCSSQSGHNTVSWYQQALGQGPQFIFQYYREEENGRGNFPPRFSGLQFPNYSSELNVNALELDDSALYLCASSYRGNNEQFFGPGTRLTVL.

This chain joins TRBV5-8 and TRBJ2-1; TRBD2 aligns across 9 bases. This CDR3 is 14 amino acids long. Germline assignment: CDR1 SGHTS and CDR2 YDEGEE. V shed 0 bases and J 12 bases; nucleotides not matched to a gene: 7. CDR3 in amino acids: CASSLANSGRGQFF. Here the CDR3 DNA reads TGTGCCAGCAGCTTGGCCAATAGCGGGAGAGGGCAGTTCTTC.

CDR3 residues: CASSHQGLAFSYEQYF. The CDR3 DNA reads TGCGCCAGCAGCCACCAGGGACTAGCATTCTCCTACGAGCAGTACTTC. The chain links TRBV4-1 to TRBJ2-7; TRBD2 aligns across 9 bases. J lost 0 bases, V lost 3 bases, and 6 bases had no gene match. Per the germline V gene, CDR1 is MGHRA and CDR2 is YSYEKL. The CDR3 sequence is 16 residues long.

Details on this clone: The sample carries other DNA sequences with the same CDR3. CDR3 protein: CASSLRGRETQYF. Written as DNA, the CDR3 is TGTGCCAGCAGTTTGCGGGGTAGAGAGACCCAGTACTTC. The V gene is TRBV12-3 or TRBV12-4, the J gene TRBJ2-5; D may be TRBD2 (6 bases). The CDR3 runs 13 residues. V dropped 3 bases and J dropped 4 bases, with 9 bases sitting between them.

This chain connects TRBV19 to TRBJ2-6, with a tentative D call TRBD1 (5 bases). Deletions cut 6 bases from V and 5 bases from J, with 17 bases between. The CDR3 spans 16 residues. Germline values: CDR1 LNHDA, CDR2 SQIVND (reference sequence). CDR3 nucleotides: TGTGCCAGTAGCCCCTCAACAGGTCTTCGGGCCAACGTCCTGACTTTC. The encoded protein is CASSPSTGLRANVLTF.

The chain links TRBV7-9 to TRBJ2-3; D unclear. CDR3 length: 14 amino acids. The germline V gene encodes CDR1 SEHNR and CDR2 FQNEAQ (reference sequence). The V end lost 4 bases, the J end lost 3 bases, and 11 bases lay between the germline ends. CDR3 coding DNA: TGTGCCAGCAGCTCCGACTTTTTGACAGATACGCAGTATTTT. It translates to CASSSDFLTDTQYF.

The chain uses TRBV7-9 and TRBJ1-6; TRBD1 matches 8 bases. Germline assignment: CDR1 SEHNR and CDR2 FQNEAQ (reference sequence). This CDR3 region has 14 residues. With 5 bases clipped from V and 7 bases from J, the junction kept 4 bases outside the gene matches. The CDR3 loop is CASSRDRINSPLHF. CDR3 nucleotide sequence: TGTGCCAGCAGCCGGGACAGGATAAATTCACCCCTCCACTTT.

This rearrangement joins TRBV4-1 to TRBJ2-1, with TRBD2 identical over 8 bases. The CDR3 totals 17 residues. CDR1 is MGHRA and CDR2 is YSYEKL in the germline V gene. With V trimmed by 6 bases and J by 0 bases, 10 bases remained unmatched. The CDR3 DNA sequence: TGCGCCAGCAGAGATCGGGGGGGCCGAAGCTCCTACAATGAGCAGTTCTTC. Translating gives CASRDRGGRSSYNEQFF.

This chain links TRBV11-3 with TRBJ2-7; 8 bases fit TRBD2. Germline V CDR1 and CDR2: SGHNT, YENEEA. The CDR3 has 13 amino acids. V shed 7 bases and J 6 bases; nucleotides not matched to a gene: 8. The chain's CDR3 is CASTSGSSLEQYF. The CDR3 region has the DNA TGTGCCAGCACCAGCGGGAGTTCCCTCGAGCAGTACTTC.

This clone was detected only once. The chain links TRBV11-2 to TRBJ1-1, with unresolved D. CDR3 length equals 14 residues. Trimming took off 6 bases at V and 3 bases at J, with 14 bases between the two ends. Germline loops: CDR1 SGHAT, CDR2 FQNNGV. CDR3 loop: CASSHGRSDTEAFF. CDR3 DNA: TGTGCCAGCAGTCACGGGAGGTCAGACACTGAAGCTTTCTTT.

This clone has just one count. The genes are TRBV6-7 and TRBJ2-2; 7 bases are shared with TRBD1. TRBV6-7 is an ORF, and what it does is uncertain. The CDR3 totals 13 residues. Unmatched junction bases numbered 6, after V lost 6 bases and J lost 8 bases. The CDR3 spells CASRGQRWGELFF. DNA for the CDR3: TGTGCCAGCAGGGGACAGCGTTGGGGGGAGCTGTTTTTT.